This T cell receptor (beta chain) stems from a study of T cells in Graves' hyperthyroidism and ophthalmopathy. Study results and caveats: The model's output predicted ophthalmopathy at a median of 6.5 months prior to onset.

V was clipped by 4 bases and J by 5 bases; unmatched bases: 14. Per germline, CDR1 MDHEN and CDR2 SYDVKM. The CDR3 loop spans 17 amino acids. RNA transcripts provided the source from which TCR beta CDR3 regions were amplified. The HTBI primer set drove a first-round RT-PCR of the TCR CDR3. Using its own MiXCR run on the multiplex PCR reads, TCRdb lists one record per CDR3 protein. The sample lists a few hundred thousand distinct CDR3 sequences, about 14% seen once, with roughly 15% in the top ten. On this clonotype: No antigen is known for it.

The material sequenced was blood. This TCR was recovered from a woman aged 35 to 49 with Graves' hyperthyroidism that later progressed to Graves' ophthalmopathy. The rearrangement joins TRBV28 to TRBJ2-3, with 8 bases fitting TRBD2. CDR3 bases: TGTGCCAGCAGTTCATATGAGGAAGCGGGAGTTGGAGATACGCAGTATTTT. This encodes CASSSYEEAGVGDTQYF.